These 3 T cell receptor beta chains were all obtained from the same sample, sequenced in a study of control samples from healthy donors and cancer patients. Some clones are missing from TCRdb's copy, which holds only in-frame ones; the method was immunoSEQ multiplex PCR. The sample yields about 180,000 clones, around nine tenths seen once. The specimen sequenced was blood. These receptors were taken from a man aged 30 to 39 in good health.

This chain links TRBV23-1 with TRBJ2-3; 7 bases map to TRBD2. TRBV23-1 is given ORF status, its function remaining uncertain. V gave up 8 bases and J gave up 1 base; unmatched junction bases: 6. The CDR3 has 14 amino acids. Here the CDR3 DNA reads TGCGCCAGCTCCCTAGGGAGGGGCACAGATACGCAGTATTTT. Encoded protein: CASSLGRGTDTQYF.

The chain employs TRBV19 and TRBJ1-4; 9 bases match TRBD1. Germline V gives CDR1 LNHDA, CDR2 SQIVND (reference sequence). This CDR3 comprises 17 residues. The V and J ends lost 5 bases and 0 bases, in that order; junction bases with no gene match: 7. CDR3 bases: TGTGCCAGTAGTTCCGGGACAGGGTTTGCAACTAATGAAAAACTGTTTTTT. Its translation: CASSSGTGFATNEKLFF. Full variable domain (remainder filled in from reference TRBV19 and TRBJ1-4): DGGITQSPKYLFRKEGQNVTLSCEQNLNHDAMYWYRQDPGQGLRLIYYSQIVNDFQKGDIAEGYSVSREKKESFPLTVTSAQKNPTAFYLCASSSGTGFATNEKLFFGSGTQLSVL.

The gene calls are TRBV5-1 and TRBJ2-1; no clear D gene. This CDR3 has 13 amino acids. From germline, CDR1 is SGHRS and CDR2 YFSETQ. V was clipped by 2 bases and J by 2 bases, with 5 bases between them. For the CDR3, the DNA is TGCGCCAGCAGCTTCAGCGCCTACAATGAGCAGTTCTTC. Its protein product is CASSFSAYNEQFF.